These 16 T cell receptor beta chains originate from one sample sequenced in a study of blood T cell repertoires in COVID-19. The assay was immunoSEQ multiplex PCR, and TCRdb's table has in-frame clones only and misses some. The sample consists of around 370,000 clones, 90% of them appearing once. Sequencing was performed on peripheral blood. These receptors all come from a man between 18 and 35 years old with active or convalescent COVID-19.

CDR3 loop: CASSSGGKYNEQFF. In DNA, the CDR3 is TGTGCCAGCAGTTCAGGGGGAAAATACAATGAGCAGTTCTTC. V gene TRBV28 combines with J gene TRBJ2-1; TRBD1 agrees at 7 bases. CDR1 is MDHEN, CDR2 SYDVKM, per germline. This CDR3 comprises 14 residues. The V gene end was trimmed by 4 bases and the J gene end by 4 bases; junction bases not matched to a gene: 4.

The chain employs TRBV27 and TRBJ2-1; 9 nucleotides line up with TRBD1. This CDR3 has 16 residues. V dropped 6 bases and J dropped 8; count of bases not matched to a gene: 14. CDR1 is MNHEY and CDR2 is SMNVEV in the germline V gene (reference sequence). The CDR3 bases are TGTGCCAGCAGCCAGGGCTGGGACAGGGTAGGTTATGAGCAGTTCTTC. Translation: CASSQGWDRVGYEQFF.

The rearrangement joins TRBV7-9 to TRBJ2-7; 8 bases are shared with TRBD1. J lost 5 bases, V lost 6 bases, and 6 bases had no gene match. The germline V gene has CDR1 SEHNR and CDR2 FQNEAQ (reference sequence). The CDR3 totals 13 residues. The CDR3 nucleotides read TGTGCCAGCAGACGGACAGGGATGAACGAGCAGTACTTC. Translated, it gives CASRRTGMNEQYF.

The table lists this clone with a few counts. The J gene is TRBJ1-1, the V gene TRBV18, with 8 bases that match TRBD1. V was clipped by 3 bases and J by 10 bases; unmatched bases: 7. Germline values: CDR1 KGHSH, CDR2 LQKENI. The CDR3 extends over 13 amino acids. The CDR3 coding sequence is TGTGCCAGCTCACCTACAGGGGGAAAAGGAGCTTTCTTT. The encoded protein is CASSPTGGKGAFF.

The V gene is TRBV11-2, the J gene TRBJ2-7, with D possibly matching TRBD2 (5 bases). This CDR3 is 14 amino acids long. Per germline, CDR1 SGHAT and CDR2 FQNNGV. V was cut by 6 bases and J by 2 bases, with 14 bases left in between. The CDR3 DNA follows: TGTGCCAGCAGATACAGCGGTCCCGCCTACGAGCAGTACTTC. Protein sequence: CASRYSGPAYEQYF.

The CDR3 loop is CASSILSAFTF. The DNA for the CDR3 is TGTGCCAGTAGTATACTCAGCGCCTTCACCTTC. This chain uses TRBV19 with TRBJ1-2; D is unclear. The CDR3 runs 11 residues. Trimming shortened V by 2 bases and J by 13 bases, and 11 bases separated the two germline ends. Germline CDR1 LNHDA, CDR2 SQIVND (reference sequence).

The rearrangement links TRBV27 to TRBJ1-5, with 7 bases that match TRBD1. The J segment lost 1 base and the V segment lost 5 bases, leaving 2 bases of the junction unmatched. The CDR3 spans 14 residues. Germline V gene lookup returns CDR1 MNHEY and CDR2 SMNVEV (reference sequence). In DNA, the CDR3 is TGTGCCAGCAGTCAAGGGGGCAGCAATCAGCCCCAGCATTTT. Protein sequence: CASSQGGSNQPQHF.

The chain couples TRBV5-6 to TRBJ1-2; perhaps TRBD1 as D (6 bases). CDR3 size: 17 residues. Per the germline V gene, CDR1 is SGHDT and CDR2 is YYEEEE. Trimming removed 1 base from V and 1 base from J, with 17 bases in between. The CDR3 sequence is CASSLSGEHPYNYGYTF. The CDR3 DNA reads as TGTGCCAGCAGCTTGTCAGGGGAGCACCCCTATAACTATGGCTACACCTTC.

The chain combines TRBV7-9 with TRBJ1-6; D not certain. Germline assignment: CDR1 SEHNR and CDR2 FQNEAQ (reference sequence). Trimming removed 1 base from V and 11 bases from J, with 12 bases in between. The CDR3 extends over 14 amino acids. CDR3 residues: CASSLEGGVPPLHF. The CDR3, as DNA: TGTGCCAGCAGCTTAGAGGGCGGGGTTCCACCCCTCCACTTT.

The rearrangement uses TRBV5-8 and TRBJ1-4; 7 bases are a match to TRBD1. The germline CDR1 and CDR2 sequences are SGHTS and YDEGEE. There are 15 residues in the CDR3. Trimming cost V 4 bases and J 4 bases; bases outside gene matches: 7. CDR3: CASSRGQAVNEKLFF. The CDR3 DNA follows: TGTGCCAGCAGCCGCGGACAGGCGGTTAATGAAAAACTGTTTTTT.

The chain carries TRBV9 and TRBJ2-1; 7 bases match TRBD2. Germline V gene lookup returns CDR1 SGDLS and CDR2 YYNGEE. This CDR3 is 12 amino acids long. After removal of 3 bases from V and 9 bases from J, the junction contained 3 bases not matched to a gene. In nucleotides, the CDR3 is TGTGCCAGCAGCGACAGCGGGGCTGAGCAGTTCTTC. Amino acid sequence: CASSDSGAEQFF. Based on the CDR3 plus reference TRBV9 and TRBJ2-1, the full variable domain is DSGVTQTPKHLITATGQRVTLRCSPRSGDLSVYWYQQSLDQGLQFLIQYYNGEERAKGNILERFSAQQFPDLHSELNLSSLELGDSALYFCASSDSGAEQFFGPGTRLTVL.

This clone has a handful of counts. The chain carries TRBV7-9 and TRBJ1-2, with 9 bases lining up with TRBD1. This CDR3 spans 12 amino acids. In germline, CDR1 is SEHNR, CDR2 FQNEAQ (reference sequence). Unmatched junction bases numbered 1, after V lost 5 bases and J lost 6 bases. The CDR3 protein is CASSRQGDGYTF. CDR3 nucleotides: TGTGCCAGCAGCCGACAGGGGGATGGCTACACCTTC.

The J gene is TRBJ1-4, the V gene TRBV7-2, with 8 bases fitting TRBD1. Germline assignment: CDR1 SGHTA and CDR2 FQGNSA. This CDR3 region has 15 residues. J gave up 4 bases and V 10 bases, and 11 bases lay outside the gene matches. The CDR3 region has the DNA TGTGCCACCCACCTCGGGGACAGGCGTAATGAAAAACTGTTTTTT. It encodes CATHLGDRRNEKLFF.

This sequence joins TRBV6-5 and TRBJ1-1, with unresolved D. Trimming cost V 6 bases and J 4 bases, with 18 bases left between them. Germline CDR1 is MNHEY and CDR2 is SVGAGI. The length of the CDR3 is 15 residues. The CDR3 DNA reads as TGTGCCAGCAGCCATACGCCCTGGGAGGCCACTGAAGCTTTCTTT. It translates to CASSHTPWEATEAFF.

The chain links TRBV29-1 to TRBJ2-3; weak D call: TRBD1 (5 bases). V was clipped by 6 bases and J by 6 bases, with 16 bases between them. This CDR3 contains 13 residues. CDR1 is SQVTM and CDR2 is ANQGSEA in the germline V gene. The CDR3 DNA sequence: TGCAGCGTACTGAGCAGGGCACAGGATACGCAGTATTTT. This translates into CSVLSRAQDTQYF.

This clone was counted a few times. The chain employs TRBV30 and TRBJ1-6; the D gene is possibly TRBD1 (5 bases). CDR3 length: 16 amino acids. Germline CDR1 is GTSNPN and CDR2 is SVGIG (reference sequence). Trimming stripped 5 bases from V and 0 bases from J, with 14 bases between. DNA of the CDR3: TGTGCCTGGGCGGACAAGACCTCCTCCTATAATTCACCCCTCCACTTT. Translated, it gives CAWADKTSSYNSPLHF.